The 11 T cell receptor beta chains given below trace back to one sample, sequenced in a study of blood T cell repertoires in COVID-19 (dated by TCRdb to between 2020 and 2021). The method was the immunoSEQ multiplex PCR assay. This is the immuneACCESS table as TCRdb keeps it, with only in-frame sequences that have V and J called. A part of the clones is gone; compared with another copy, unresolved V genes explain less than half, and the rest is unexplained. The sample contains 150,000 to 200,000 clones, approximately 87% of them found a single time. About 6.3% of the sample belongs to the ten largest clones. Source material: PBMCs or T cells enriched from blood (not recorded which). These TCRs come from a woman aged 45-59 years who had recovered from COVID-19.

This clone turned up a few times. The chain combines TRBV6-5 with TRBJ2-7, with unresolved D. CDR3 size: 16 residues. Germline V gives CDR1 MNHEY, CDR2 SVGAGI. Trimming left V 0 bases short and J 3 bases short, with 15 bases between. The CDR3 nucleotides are TGTGCCAGCAGTTACTCGTTAGGCGCCCTAGTCTACGAGCAGTACTTC. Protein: CASSYSLGALVYEQYF.

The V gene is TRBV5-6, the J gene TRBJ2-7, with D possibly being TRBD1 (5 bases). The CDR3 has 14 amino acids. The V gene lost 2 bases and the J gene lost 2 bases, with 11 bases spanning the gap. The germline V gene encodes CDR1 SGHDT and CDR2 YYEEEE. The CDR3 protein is CASSLPDSPYEQYF. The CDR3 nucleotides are TGTGCCAGCAGCTTACCTGACAGTCCCTACGAGCAGTACTTC. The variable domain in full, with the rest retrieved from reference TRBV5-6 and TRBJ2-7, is DAGVTQSPTHLIKTRGQQVTLRCSPKSGHDTVSWYQQALGQGPQFIFQYYEEEERQRGNFPDRFSGHQFPNYSSELNVNALLLGDSALYLCASSLPDSPYEQYFGPGTRLTVT.

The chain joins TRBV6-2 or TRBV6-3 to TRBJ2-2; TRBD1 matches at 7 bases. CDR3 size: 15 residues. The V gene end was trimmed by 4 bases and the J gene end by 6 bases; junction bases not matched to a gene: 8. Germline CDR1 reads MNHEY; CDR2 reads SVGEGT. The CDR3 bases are TGTGCCAGCAGTTTAGCAGGGGGAATAGCCGGGGAGCTGTTTTTT. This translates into CASSLAGGIAGELFF.

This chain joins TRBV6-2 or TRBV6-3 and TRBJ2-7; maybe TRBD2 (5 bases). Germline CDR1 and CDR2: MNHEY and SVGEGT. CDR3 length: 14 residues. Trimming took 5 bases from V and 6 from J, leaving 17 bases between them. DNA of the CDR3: TGTGCCAGCAGTGACTATATCGAAACGAGCGAGCAGTACTTC. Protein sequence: CASSDYIETSEQYF.

In DNA, the CDR3 is TGTGCCAGCAGCGTTTCGGACACAGCCTATGGCTACACCTTC. Its translation: CASSVSDTAYGYTF. V usage is TRBV9 and J usage is TRBJ1-2, with a possible D match to TRBD1 (5 bases). The CDR3 is 14 amino acids. With 2 bases removed from V and 4 bases from J, the gap between germline ends came to 12 bases. Germline lookup yields CDR1 SGDLS and CDR2 YYNGEE. The variable domain in full, completed from reference TRBV9 and TRBJ1-2, reads DSGVTQTPKHLITATGQRVTLRCSPRSGDLSVYWYQQSLDQGLQFLIQYYNGEERAKGNILERFSAQQFPDLHSELNLSSLELGDSALYFCASSVSDTAYGYTFGSGTRLTVV.

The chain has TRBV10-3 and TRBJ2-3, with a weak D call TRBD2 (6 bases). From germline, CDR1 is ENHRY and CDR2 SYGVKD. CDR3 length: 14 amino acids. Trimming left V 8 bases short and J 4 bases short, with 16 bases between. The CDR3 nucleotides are TGTGCCATCGGTGGGGACCAGCGGGCAGATACGCAGTATTTT. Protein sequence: CAIGGDQRADTQYF.

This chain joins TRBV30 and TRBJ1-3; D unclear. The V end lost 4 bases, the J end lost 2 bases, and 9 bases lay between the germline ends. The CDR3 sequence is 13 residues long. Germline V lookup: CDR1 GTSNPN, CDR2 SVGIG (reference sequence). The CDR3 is CAWTALAGNTIYF. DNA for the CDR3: TGTGCCTGGACAGCGCTCGCTGGAAACACCATATATTTT.

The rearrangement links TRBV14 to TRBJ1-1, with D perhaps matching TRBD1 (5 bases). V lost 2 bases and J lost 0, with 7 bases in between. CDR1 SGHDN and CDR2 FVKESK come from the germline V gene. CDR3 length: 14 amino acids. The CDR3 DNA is TGTGCCAGCAGCCAACAGGGAATGAACACTGAAGCTTTCTTT. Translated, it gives CASSQQGMNTEAFF.

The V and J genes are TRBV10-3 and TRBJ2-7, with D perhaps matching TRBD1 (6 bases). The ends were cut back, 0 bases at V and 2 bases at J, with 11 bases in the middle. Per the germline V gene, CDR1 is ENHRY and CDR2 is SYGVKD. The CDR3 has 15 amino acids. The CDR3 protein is CAISESWQGTYEQYF. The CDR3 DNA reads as TGTGCCATCAGTGAGTCGTGGCAGGGGACCTACGAGCAGTACTTC.

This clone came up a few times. DNA for the CDR3: TGTGCCATCAGTTCGCGGGGTAGGACAGGGGGCCAGAACACTGAAGCTTTCTTT. This translates into CAISSRGRTGGQNTEAFF. The V call is TRBV10-3, the J call TRBJ1-1, with 11 bases that match TRBD1. V lost 5 bases and J lost 1; bases outside the gene matches: 12. CDR1 is ENHRY, CDR2 SYGVKD, per germline. The CDR3 has 18 residues.

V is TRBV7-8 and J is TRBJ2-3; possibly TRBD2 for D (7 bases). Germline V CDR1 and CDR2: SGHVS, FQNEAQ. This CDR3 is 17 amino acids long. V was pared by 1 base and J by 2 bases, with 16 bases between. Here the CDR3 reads CASSLEGGGGYTDTQYF. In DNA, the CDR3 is TGTGCCAGCAGCTTAGAGGGAGGGGGAGGTTACACAGATACGCAGTATTTT.